This TCR beta chain comes out of a study of blood T cell repertoires in COVID-19 (TCRdb year 2020). Study-wide context: The collaborator samples originated in the United States, Italy and Spain and spanned the acute and convalescent phases of COVID-19. The prospective study material was composed of cDNA or gDNA derived from T cells, B-cell-depleted T cells, or PBMCs. Deeply sampled blood TCRbeta repertoires from subjects exposed to, actively infected with, or recovered from COVID-19 were included in the dataset. The repertoires were released in a freely available public database intended as a resource for research on the immune response to SARS-CoV-2. Samples came from the ongoing ImmuneRACE study (first 160 participants) plus 1,254 subjects from 6 global collaborators. Nearly every sample came with metadata listing a de-identified subject ID, COVID-19 status, age in years and sex. HLA class I and class II types, where available, came from metadata supplied by the sample provider rather than from assay-based typing. Overall study results and their limits: The amount of clinical and demographic metadata varied by source and participant and was provided uncurated.

In Seattle, one collaborating source enrolled patients while the infection was active and tracked those patients longitudinally over the course of disease. Whole blood was collected in K2EDTA tubes by collaborating institutions according to the institutions' own protocols. Collaborator samples were shipped for TCRbeta analysis as frozen whole blood, isolated PBMCs, or DNA extracted from either sample type. On this clone: The antigen it recognizes is unknown. Base qualities are missing; no much larger clone stands one base away.

TCRbeta CDR3 regions were amplified from genomic DNA by means of the immunoSEQ Assay, a bias-controlled multiplex PCR. In the authors' own workflow: The number of nucleated cells in each sample was estimated from the amplification of reference gene primers within the assay. To quantify the absolute abundance of each unique TCRbeta CDR3 rearrangement, sequence reads were collapsed and filtered. For each sample, productive Simpson clonality was calculated as the square root of Simpson's diversity index over productive rearrangements. Drawn from immuneACCESS, this table holds only the in-frame rearrangements with V and J called that TCRdb kept. Clones are partly lost; checked studies trace under half to an unresolved V gene and leave the rest unexplained. V and J calls and clone size come straight from that table; D and trimming were deduced from the DNA. The table for this sample lists roughly 500,000 clones; roughly 89% of them were counted only once. The ten largest clones represent about 1% of the sample.

From the cysteine up to the phenylalanine, the CDR3 has a length of 16 residues. Solely the CDR3 DNA is kept, with 48 bases framed from the first base. The germline ends are 13 bases apart after V is trimmed by 4 bases and J by 0 bases. The germline V gene yields SGHAT for CDR1 and FQNNGV for CDR2. Sequencing was carried out using peripheral blood. The chain links TRBV11-2 with TRBJ1-3; the D gene is perhaps TRBD1, from 5 matching bases. The source is a man in his late teens or twenties with COVID-19, enrolled during active disease. The CDR3 loop reads CASSSPGDFSGNTIYF. In nucleotide form, the sequence is TGTGCCAGCAGCTCGCCGGGGGATTTCTCTGGAAACACCATATATTTT.